The T cell receptor (beta chain) described here comes from a study of T cells in Graves' hyperthyroidism and ophthalmopathy. These patients, aged 18 to 65, had recently diagnosed hyperthyroidism lasting under 2 months. Exclusion followed for patients with uncontrolled infection, other autoimmune disease, pregnancy or lactation. The table lists this clonotype with many counts. Regions amplified from RNA transcripts were the TCR beta CDR3 regions. When the TCR CDR3 underwent first-round RT-PCR, the HTBI primer set was used. TCRdb re-derived calls from the multiplex PCR reads in MiXCR, one entry per CDR3 protein. This table holds about 320,000 distinct CDR3 sequences, approximately 17% found once. V shed 3 bases and J shed 7 bases, with 25 bases lying between them. Germline V gene lookup returns CDR1 GTSNPN and CDR2 SVGIG (reference sequence). The CDR3 is 16 amino acids.

The sequenced sample consisted of blood. This TCR was sampled from a man aged 30 to 39 with Graves' hyperthyroidism. V is TRBV30 and J is TRBJ2-7; weak D call: TRBD2 (6 bases). The CDR3 DNA reads as TGTGCCTGGAGAAAACCGGGAGCCCCGCGTTACTGGGAGCAGTACTTC. This gives the protein CAWRKPGAPRYWEQYF.